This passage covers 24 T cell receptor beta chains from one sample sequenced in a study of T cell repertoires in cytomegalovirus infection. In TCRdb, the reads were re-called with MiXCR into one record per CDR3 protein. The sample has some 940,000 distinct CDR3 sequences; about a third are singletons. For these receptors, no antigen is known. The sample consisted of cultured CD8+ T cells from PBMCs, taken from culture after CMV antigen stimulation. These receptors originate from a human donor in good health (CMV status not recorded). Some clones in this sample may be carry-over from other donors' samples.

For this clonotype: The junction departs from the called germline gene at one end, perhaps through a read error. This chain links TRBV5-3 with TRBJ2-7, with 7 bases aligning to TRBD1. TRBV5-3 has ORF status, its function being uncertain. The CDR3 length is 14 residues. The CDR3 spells CASSLPTGIYEQYF. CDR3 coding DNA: TGTGCCAGCAGCTTACCGACAGGGATCTACGAGCAGTACTTC.

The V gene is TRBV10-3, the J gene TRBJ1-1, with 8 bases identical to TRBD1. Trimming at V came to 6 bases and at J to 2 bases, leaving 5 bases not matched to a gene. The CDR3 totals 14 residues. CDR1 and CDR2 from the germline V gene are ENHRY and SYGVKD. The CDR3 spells CAIRRQGANTEAFF. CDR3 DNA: TGTGCCATCAGGAGGCAGGGGGCCAACACTGAAGCTTTCTTT.

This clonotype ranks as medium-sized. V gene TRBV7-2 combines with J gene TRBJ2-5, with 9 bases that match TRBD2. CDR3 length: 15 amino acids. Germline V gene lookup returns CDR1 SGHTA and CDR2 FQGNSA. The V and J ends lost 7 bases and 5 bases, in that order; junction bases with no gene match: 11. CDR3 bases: TGTGCCAGCACCCCGCGGGGGGGCCTCGGTGAGACCCAGTACTTC. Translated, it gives CASTPRGGLGETQYF.

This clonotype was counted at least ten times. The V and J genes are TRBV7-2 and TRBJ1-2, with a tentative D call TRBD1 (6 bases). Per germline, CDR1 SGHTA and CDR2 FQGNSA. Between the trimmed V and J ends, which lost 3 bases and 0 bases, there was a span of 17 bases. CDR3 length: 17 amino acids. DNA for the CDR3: TGTGCCAGCAGCTTCAGGGTGGGGGGCGATTCTAACTATGGCTACACCTTC. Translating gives CASSFRVGGDSNYGYTF.

CDR3 residues: CSARGGDLRETQYF. CDR3 DNA sequence: TGCAGTGCTAGAGGTGGGGACCTAAGAGAGACCCAGTACTTC. The rearrangement joins TRBV20-1 to TRBJ2-5; the D call may be TRBD1 or TRBD2 (5 bases each). Trimming took 1 base from V and 4 from J, leaving 13 bases between them. The CDR3 loop spans 14 amino acids. Germline CDR1 DFQATT, CDR2 SNEGSKA (reference sequence).

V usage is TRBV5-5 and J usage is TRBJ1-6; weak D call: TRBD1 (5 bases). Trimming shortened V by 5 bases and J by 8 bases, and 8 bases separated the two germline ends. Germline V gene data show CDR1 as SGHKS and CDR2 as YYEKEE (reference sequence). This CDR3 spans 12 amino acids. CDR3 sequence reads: CASSGGDSPLHF. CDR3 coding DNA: TGTGCCAGCAGTGGGGGAGATTCACCCCTCCACTTT.

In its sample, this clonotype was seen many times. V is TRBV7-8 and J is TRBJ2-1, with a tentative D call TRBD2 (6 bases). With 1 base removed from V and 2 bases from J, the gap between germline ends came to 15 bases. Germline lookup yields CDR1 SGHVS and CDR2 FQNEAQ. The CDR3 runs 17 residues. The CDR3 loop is CASSLVAGIGPYNEQFF. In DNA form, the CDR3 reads TGTGCCAGCAGCTTAGTGGCGGGGATAGGGCCCTACAATGAGCAGTTCTTC.

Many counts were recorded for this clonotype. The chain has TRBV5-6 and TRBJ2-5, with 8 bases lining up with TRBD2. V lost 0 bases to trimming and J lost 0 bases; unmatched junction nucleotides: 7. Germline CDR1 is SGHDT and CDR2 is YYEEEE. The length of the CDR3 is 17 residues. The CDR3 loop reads CASSLAESSGYQETQYF. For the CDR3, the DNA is TGTGCCAGCAGCTTGGCAGAGTCTAGCGGGTACCAAGAGACCCAGTACTTC. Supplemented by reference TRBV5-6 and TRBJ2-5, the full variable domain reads DAGVTQSPTHLIKTRGQQVTLRCSPKSGHDTVSWYQQALGQGPQFIFQYYEEEERQRGNFPDRFSGHQFPNYSSELNVNALLLGDSALYLCASSLAESSGYQETQYFGPGTRLLVL.

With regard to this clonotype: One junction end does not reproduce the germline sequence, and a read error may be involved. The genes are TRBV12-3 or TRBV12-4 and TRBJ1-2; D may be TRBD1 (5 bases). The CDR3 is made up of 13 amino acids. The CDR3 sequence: CVSSLTVNYGYTF. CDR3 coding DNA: TGTGTCAGCAGCCTGACAGTTAACTATGGCTACACCTTC.

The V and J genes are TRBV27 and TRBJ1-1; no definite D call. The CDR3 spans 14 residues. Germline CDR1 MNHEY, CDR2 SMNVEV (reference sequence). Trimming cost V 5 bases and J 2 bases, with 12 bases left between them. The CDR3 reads CASSPPGFNTEAFF. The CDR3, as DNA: TGTGCCAGCAGTCCACCCGGGTTTAACACTGAAGCTTTCTTT.

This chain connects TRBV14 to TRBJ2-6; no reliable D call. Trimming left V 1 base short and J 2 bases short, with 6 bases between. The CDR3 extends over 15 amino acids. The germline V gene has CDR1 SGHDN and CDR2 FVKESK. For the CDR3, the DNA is TGTGCCAGCAGCCAAGCGTGGGCTGGGGCCAACGTCCTGACTTTC. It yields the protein CASSQAWAGANVLTF.

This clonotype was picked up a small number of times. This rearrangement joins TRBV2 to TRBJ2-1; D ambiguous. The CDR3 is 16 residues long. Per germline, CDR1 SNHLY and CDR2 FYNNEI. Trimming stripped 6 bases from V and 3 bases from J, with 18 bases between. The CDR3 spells CASSPELNPRYNEQFF. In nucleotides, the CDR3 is TGTGCCAGCAGCCCTGAGCTAAACCCGCGCTACAATGAGCAGTTCTTC.

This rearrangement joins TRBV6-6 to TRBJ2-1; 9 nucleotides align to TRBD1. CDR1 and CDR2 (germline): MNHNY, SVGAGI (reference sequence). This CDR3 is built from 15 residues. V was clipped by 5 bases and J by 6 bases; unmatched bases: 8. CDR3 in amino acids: CASSVDRGFSNEQFF. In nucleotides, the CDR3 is TGTGCCAGCAGTGTAGACAGGGGGTTTAGCAATGAGCAGTTCTTC.

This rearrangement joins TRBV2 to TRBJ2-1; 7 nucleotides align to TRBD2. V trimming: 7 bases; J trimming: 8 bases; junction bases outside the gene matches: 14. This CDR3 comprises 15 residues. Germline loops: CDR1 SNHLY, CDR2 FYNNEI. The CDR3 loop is CASTSGTGGIDEQFF. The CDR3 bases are TGTGCCAGCACTTCCGGGACGGGGGGTATCGATGAGCAGTTCTTC. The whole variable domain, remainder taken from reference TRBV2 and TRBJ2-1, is EPEVTQTPSHQVTQMGQEVILRCVPISNHLYFYWYRQILGQKVEFLVSFYNNEISEKSEIFDDQFSVERPDGSNFTLKIRSTKLEDSAMYFCASTSGTGGIDEQFFGPGTRLTVL.

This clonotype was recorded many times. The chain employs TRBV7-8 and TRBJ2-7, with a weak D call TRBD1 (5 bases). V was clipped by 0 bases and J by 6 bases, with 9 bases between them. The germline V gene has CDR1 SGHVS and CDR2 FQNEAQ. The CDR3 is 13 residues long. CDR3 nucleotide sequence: TGTGCCAGCAGCTTAGCGCTTAGGGGCGAGCAGTACTTC. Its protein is CASSLALRGEQYF.

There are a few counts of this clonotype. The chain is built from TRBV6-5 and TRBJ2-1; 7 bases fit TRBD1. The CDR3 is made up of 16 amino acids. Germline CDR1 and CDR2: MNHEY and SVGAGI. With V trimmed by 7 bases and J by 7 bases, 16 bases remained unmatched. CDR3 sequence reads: CASNPFGQVVWNEQFF. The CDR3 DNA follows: TGTGCCAGCAACCCCTTCGGACAGGTCGTCTGGAATGAGCAGTTCTTC.

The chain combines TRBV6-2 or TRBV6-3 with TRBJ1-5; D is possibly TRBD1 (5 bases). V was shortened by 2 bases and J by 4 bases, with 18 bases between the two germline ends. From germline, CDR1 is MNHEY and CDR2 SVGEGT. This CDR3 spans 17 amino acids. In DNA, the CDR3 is TGTGCCAGCAGTTACGACACCTCCGGGGCGAGGAATCAGCCCCAGCATTTT. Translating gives CASSYDTSGARNQPQHF.

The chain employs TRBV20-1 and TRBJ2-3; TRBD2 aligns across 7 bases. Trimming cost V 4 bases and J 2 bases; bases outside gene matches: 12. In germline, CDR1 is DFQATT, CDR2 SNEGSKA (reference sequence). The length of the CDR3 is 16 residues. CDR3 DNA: TGCAGTGCTACACCAGGCAGGGACTATTTCACAGATACGCAGTATTTT. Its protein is CSATPGRDYFTDTQYF.

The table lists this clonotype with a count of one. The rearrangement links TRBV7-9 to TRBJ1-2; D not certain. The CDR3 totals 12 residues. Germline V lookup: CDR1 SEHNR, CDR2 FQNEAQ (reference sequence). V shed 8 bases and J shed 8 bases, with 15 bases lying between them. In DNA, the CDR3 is TGTGCCAGCTCCCCGGGGAGTTTCGGCTACACCTTC. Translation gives CASSPGSFGYTF.

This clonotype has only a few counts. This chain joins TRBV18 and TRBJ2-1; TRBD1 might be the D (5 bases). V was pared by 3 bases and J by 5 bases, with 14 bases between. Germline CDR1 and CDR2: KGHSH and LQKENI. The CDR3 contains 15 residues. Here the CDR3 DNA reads TGTGCCAGCTCACCTAGACAGCCTCAAAACAATGAGCAGTTCTTC. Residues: CASSPRQPQNNEQFF.

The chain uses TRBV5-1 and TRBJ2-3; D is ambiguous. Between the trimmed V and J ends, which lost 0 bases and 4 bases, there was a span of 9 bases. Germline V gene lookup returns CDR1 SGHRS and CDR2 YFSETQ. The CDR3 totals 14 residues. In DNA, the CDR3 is TGCGCCAGCAGCTTGGAAGCGCCGGCAGATACGCAGTATTTT. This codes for CASSLEAPADTQYF.

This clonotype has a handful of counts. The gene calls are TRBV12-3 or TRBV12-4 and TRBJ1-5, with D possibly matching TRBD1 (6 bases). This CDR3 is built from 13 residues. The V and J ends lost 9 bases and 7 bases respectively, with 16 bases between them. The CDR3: CASCTGGLQPQHF. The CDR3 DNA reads TGTGCCAGTTGTACGGGGGGCTTACAGCCCCAGCATTTT.

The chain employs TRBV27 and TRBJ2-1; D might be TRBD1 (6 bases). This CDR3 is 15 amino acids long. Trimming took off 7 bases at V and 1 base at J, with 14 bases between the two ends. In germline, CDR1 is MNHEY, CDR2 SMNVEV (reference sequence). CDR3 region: CASTISQGSYNEQFF. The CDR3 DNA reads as TGTGCCAGCACCATCTCACAGGGATCCTACAATGAGCAGTTCTTC.

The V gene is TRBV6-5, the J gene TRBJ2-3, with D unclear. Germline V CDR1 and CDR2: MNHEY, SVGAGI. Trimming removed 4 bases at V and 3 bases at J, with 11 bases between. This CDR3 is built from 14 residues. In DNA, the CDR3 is TGTGCCAGCAGTTTCGAGGATCCAACAGATACGCAGTATTTT. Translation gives CASSFEDPTDTQYF.